These 18 T cell receptor beta chains came from one sample sequenced in a study of cytomegalovirus exposure and HLA in healthy donors. Primers included in the PCR were 60 Vbeta and 13 Jbeta primers. TCRdb keeps only in-frame clones here, not all; method: immunoSEQ multiplex PCR. Its clone listing holds 100,000 to 150,000 clones. Sequencing used PBMCs. All receptors derive from a man in his forties in good health and CMV-seronegative.

V is TRBV5-1 and J is TRBJ1-2; weak D call: TRBD1 (6 bases). Germline CDR1 and CDR2: SGHRS and YFSETQ. This CDR3 region has 14 residues. The CDR3 DNA follows: TGCTATTCTGACGATCAGCCAGGGGAGTACGGCTACACCTTC. It translates to CYSDDQPGEYGYTF.

This sequence joins TRBV20-1 and TRBJ2-2; no definite D call. Germline CDR1 DFQATT, CDR2 SNEGSKA (reference sequence). This CDR3 comprises 11 residues. Trimming took 7 bases from V and 5 from J, leaving 8 bases between them. The CDR3 is CSGSSTGELFF. The CDR3 bases are TGCAGTGGGAGTAGTACCGGGGAGCTGTTTTTT.

The genes are TRBV30 and TRBJ2-1; D not resolved. Trimming took 0 bases from V and 10 from J, leaving 13 bases between them. Germline V lookup: CDR1 GTSNPN, CDR2 SVGIG (reference sequence). The CDR3 covers 13 residues. CDR3 in DNA: TGTGCCTGGAGTGTACTCAATCCAGGAGAGCAGTTCTTC. Its protein is CAWSVLNPGEQFF.

The chain recombines TRBV4-2 with TRBJ2-7; possible D gene TRBD1, 6 bases. The CDR3 is made up of 16 amino acids. V lost 0 bases, J lost 4 bases, and 16 bases lay in between. CDR1 LGHNA and CDR2 YNFKEQ come from the germline V gene. The CDR3 bases are TGTGCCAGCAGCCAAGAAGTCGGGACATCTACTTACGAGCAGTACTTC. Its translation: CASSQEVGTSTYEQYF.

Remarks on this clone: The identical CDR3 is also encoded by other nucleotide sequences in the sample. This chain connects TRBV5-6 to TRBJ1-2; TRBD1 might be the D (6 bases). The CDR3 is 15 amino acids. V lost 1 base and J lost 4, with 14 bases in between. Germline V gene lookup returns CDR1 SGHDT and CDR2 YYEEEE. Here the CDR3 DNA reads TGTGCCAGCAGCTTGCGACAGGTTGTGTTCTATGGCTACACCTTC. Protein: CASSLRQVVFYGYTF.

A word on this clone: Compared with germline, one end of the junction differs, possibly owing to a read error. The chain uses TRBV4-2 and TRBJ1-3, with D perhaps matching TRBD1 (6 bases). There are 12 residues in the CDR3. The germline V gene has CDR1 LGHNA and CDR2 YNFKEQ. The CDR3 DNA sequence: TGTGCCAGCAGCAGGGGGGACGGGGGGTTGATTTTT. Translated: CASSRGDGGLIF.

The rearrangement uses TRBV28 and TRBJ2-5, with 15 positions matching TRBD2. V lost 5 bases to trimming and J lost 1 base; unmatched junction nucleotides: 5. This CDR3 contains 17 residues. Germline CDR1 reads MDHEN; CDR2 reads SYDVKM. DNA for the CDR3: TGTGCCAGCAGTCCCGGACTAGCGGGAGGGACCCAAGAGACCCAGTACTTC. This encodes CASSPGLAGGTQETQYF.

The rearrangement links TRBV6-6 to TRBJ1-1; TRBD1 is a possible D gene (5 bases). The germline V gene has CDR1 MNHNY and CDR2 SVGAGI (reference sequence). V gave up 9 bases and J gave up 0 bases, with 17 bases separating them. This CDR3 is 15 amino acids long. The CDR3 DNA follows: TGTGCCAGTGGGGGGAGGGTTGTTTTGAACACTGAAGCTTTCTTT. Its protein product is CASGGRVVLNTEAFF.

The chain carries TRBV10-3 and TRBJ1-5; no definite D call. Germline-derived CDR1 and CDR2 are ENHRY and SYGVKD. The CDR3 extends over 19 amino acids. V was trimmed by 0 bases and J by 0 bases, leaving 18 bases between them. CDR3 sequence reads: CAISESAVSPVYSNQPQHF. The CDR3, as DNA: TGTGCCATCAGTGAGTCTGCAGTCTCGCCCGTTTATAGCAATCAGCCCCAGCATTTT.

V gene TRBV29-1 combines with J gene TRBJ1-2, with 7 bases identical to TRBD1. Germline CDR1 and CDR2: SQVTM and ANQGSEA. V lost 6 bases, J lost 4 bases, and 5 bases stayed unmatched. The length of the CDR3 is 12 residues. The CDR3 region is CSVVTGPYGYTF. CDR3 bases: TGCAGCGTCGTGACAGGGCCCTATGGCTACACCTTC.

This chain uses TRBV6-1 with TRBJ2-3; no reliable D call. This CDR3 spans 12 amino acids. The V end lost 3 bases, the J end lost 6 bases, and 7 bases lay between the germline ends. Per germline, CDR1 MNHNS and CDR2 SASEGT. In DNA, the CDR3 is TGTGCCAGCAGTGATGTCTACGATACGCAGTATTTT. As protein: CASSDVYDTQYF.

The CDR3 bases are TGCGCCAGCAGCCAAGATGCGACTAGCCTCTACGAGCAGTACTTC. As protein: CASSQDATSLYEQYF. This rearrangement joins TRBV4-1 to TRBJ2-7; 7 nucleotides match TRBD2. The CDR3 consists of 15 residues. The V and J ends lost 0 bases and 3 bases, in that order; junction bases with no gene match: 5. Germline V lookup: CDR1 MGHRA, CDR2 YSYEKL.

V gene TRBV15 combines with J gene TRBJ1-4, with 7 bases lining up with TRBD1. CDR1 LNHNV and CDR2 YYDKDF come from the germline V gene (reference sequence). The CDR3 consists of 16 residues. The J segment lost 4 bases and the V segment lost 0 bases, leaving 5 bases of the junction unmatched. As DNA, the CDR3 is TGTGCCACCAGCAGAGATCAAGCAGGGGGTAATGAAAAACTGTTTTTT. It translates to CATSRDQAGGNEKLFF. The full variable domain, with the rest looked up from reference TRBV15 and TRBJ1-4, is DAMVIQNPRYQVTQFGKPVTLSCSQTLNHNVMYWYQQKSSQAPKLLFHYYDKDFNNEADTPDNFQSRRPNTSFCFLDIRSPGLGDTAMYLCATSRDQAGGNEKLFFGSGTQLSVL.

The chain employs TRBV20-1 and TRBJ2-7; TRBD2 is a possible D gene (6 bases). The CDR3 has 11 residues. The V gene lost 6 bases and the J gene lost 0 bases, with 6 bases spanning the gap. Germline loops: CDR1 DFQATT, CDR2 SNEGSKA (reference sequence). CDR3 protein: CSAGGSYEQYF. The CDR3, as DNA: TGCAGTGCCGGGGGCTCCTACGAGCAGTACTTC.

The chain is built from TRBV10-3 and TRBJ2-1, with D tentatively TRBD2 (5 bases). The CDR3 runs to 12 residues. Trimming removed 4 bases at V and 7 bases at J, with 8 bases between. Germline V gene sequence: CDR1 ENHRY, CDR2 SYGVKD. The CDR3, as DNA: TGTGCCATCAGTGTCCTAGCAAATGAGCAGTTCTTC. This sequence encodes CAISVLANEQFF.

The CDR3 DNA sequence: TGTGCCAGCAGTAGAGGAACGGTCTACGAGCAGTACTTC. Encoded protein: CASSRGTVYEQYF. The V and J genes are TRBV27 and TRBJ2-7; D ambiguous. Germline assignment: CDR1 MNHEY and CDR2 SMNVEV (reference sequence). V was trimmed by 5 bases and J by 3 bases, leaving 11 bases between them. The CDR3 consists of 13 residues.

This chain connects TRBV5-1 to TRBJ2-5; the D gene is possibly TRBD1 (5 bases). This CDR3 region has 14 residues. Trimming took off 2 bases at V and 2 bases at J, with 10 bases between the two ends. CDR1 and CDR2 from the germline V gene are SGHRS and YFSETQ. CDR3 nucleotide sequence: TGCGCCAGCAGCTTAACCAGGGTTCAAGAGACCCAGTACTTC. Amino acid sequence: CASSLTRVQETQYF.

The chain combines TRBV6-1 with TRBJ2-7; D is uncertain. This CDR3 comprises 13 residues. Trimming left V 3 bases short and J 10 bases short, with 16 bases between. Germline CDR1 and CDR2: MNHNS and SASEGT. CDR3 sequence: CASSDFAVAVQYF. CDR3 nucleotide sequence: TGTGCCAGCAGTGACTTTGCCGTTGCAGTCCAGTACTTC.